Below are 13 T cell receptor beta chains sequenced from a single sample in a study of T-cell memory formation after mild COVID-19 (dated by TCRdb to about 2021). Libraries were constructed by 5' RACE. The sequencer listed for this sample is Illumina NovaSeq 6000. In TCRdb, the public reads were trimmed at Q25 with fastp and aligned with MiXCR, with productive beta chains retained. Rows matching on CDR3 protein sequence are summarized as one entry with the most common DNA and genes. This sample gives roughly 240,000 distinct CDR3 sequences in total; roughly 15% of them show up just once. Over 20% of the sample goes to the ten largest clones. Specimen: PBMCs or a T cell subset sorted from them (not recorded which). Source of these receptors: a man younger than 30 who had mild COVID-19 (a few samples of this study predate the infection). The sample titles of this study are shuffled in the database, so cell type and time point are left out; the donor was told from shared clones.

This clonotype was detected ten times or more. J is TRBJ2-2 and V is TRBV3-1, with 10 positions matching TRBD1. Germline assignment: CDR1 LGHDT and CDR2 YNNKEL (reference sequence). With 4 bases clipped from V and 2 bases from J, the junction kept 1 base outside the gene matches. The CDR3 contains 15 residues. CDR3 sequence reads: CASSRTGGNTGELFF. CDR3 in DNA: TGTGCCAGCAGCCGGACAGGGGGAAACACCGGGGAGCTGTTTTTT.

This clonotype occurred many times. V and J are TRBV2 and TRBJ2-1, with D possibly TRBD2 on 6 matching bases. The CDR3 runs 16 residues. Germline CDR1 SNHLY, CDR2 FYNNEI. V lost 6 bases to trimming and J lost 9 bases, with 24 bases between them. The CDR3 protein is CASSGTWDWSGGEQFF. DNA for the CDR3: TGTGCCAGCAGCGGAACCTGGGACTGGTCTGGGGGTGAGCAGTTCTTC.

This clonotype was observed a handful of times. This sequence joins TRBV10-3 and TRBJ1-2; unclear D gene. The CDR3 is made up of 14 amino acids. Between the trimmed V and J ends, which lost 0 bases and 2 bases, there was a span of 7 bases. Germline CDR1 is ENHRY and CDR2 is SYGVKD. CDR3 DNA sequence: TGTGCCATCAGTGAGTCGGGAGACAACTATGGCTACACCTTC. Protein: CAISESGDNYGYTF.

V and J are TRBV5-1 and TRBJ1-2, with D possibly being TRBD1 (5 bases). V lost 4 bases and J lost 4, with 11 bases in between. The CDR3 contains 13 residues. Germline-derived CDR1 and CDR2 are SGHRS and YFSETQ. CDR3 in amino acids: CASSPIGGYGYTF. In DNA, the CDR3 is TGCGCCAGCAGCCCAATTGGGGGCTATGGCTACACCTTC. Combining the CDR3 with reference TRBV5-1 and TRBJ1-2 gives the whole variable domain KAGVTQTPRYLIKTRGQQVTLSCSPISGHRSVSWYQQTPGQGLQFLFEYFSETQRNKGNFPGRFSGRQFSNSRSEMNVSTLELGDSALYLCASSPIGGYGYTFGSGTRLTVV.

This chain joins TRBV7-2 and TRBJ1-6, with D unclear. Germline V CDR1 and CDR2: SGHTA, FQGNSA. This CDR3 region has 14 residues. V was clipped by 6 bases and J by 7 bases, with 13 bases between them. The CDR3 region has the DNA TGTGCCAGCAGACCCTGGGTGGGAAATTCACCCCTCCACTTT. It codes for CASRPWVGNSPLHF.

This clonotype was observed at least ten times. This sequence joins TRBV4-2 and TRBJ2-3; TRBD2 agrees at 13 bases. In germline, CDR1 is LGHNA, CDR2 YNFKEQ. The CDR3 is made up of 16 amino acids. The V and J ends lost 0 bases and 4 bases, in that order; junction bases with no gene match: 1. CDR3 coding DNA: TGTGCCAGCAGCCAAGATGGGACTAGCGGGGCAGATACGCAGTATTTT. This codes for CASSQDGTSGADTQYF.

In its sample, this clonotype was seen a few times. The genes are TRBV5-1 and TRBJ2-1; D unresolved. Trimming shortened V by 7 bases and J by 7 bases, and 12 bases separated the two germline ends. The V gene's germline CDR1 is SGHRS and CDR2 YFSETQ. The CDR3 is 12 amino acids. CDR3 region: CASHDVGNEQFF. CDR3 sequence (DNA): TGCGCCAGCCACGATGTTGGGAATGAGCAGTTCTTC.

This clonotype was observed a handful of times. This chain uses TRBV20-1 with TRBJ2-1; D tentatively fits TRBD1 or TRBD2 (6 bases each). Germline-derived CDR1 and CDR2 are DFQATT and SNEGSKA (reference sequence). The CDR3 runs 16 residues. Deletions cut 0 bases from V and 5 bases from J, with 17 bases between. In nucleotides, the CDR3 is TGCAGTGCTAGAGATACCGGGGGCTACGACCACAATGAGCAGTTCTTC. Protein: CSARDTGGYDHNEQFF.

The rearrangement joins TRBV15 to TRBJ2-7, with D tentatively TRBD2 (6 bases). V was clipped by 5 bases and J by 4 bases, with 12 bases between them. Germline V lookup: CDR1 LNHNV, CDR2 YYDKDF (reference sequence). The CDR3 is 13 residues long. The CDR3 DNA reads as TGTGCCACCAGCGGAGGGGTGGGTTACGAGCAGTACGTC. Translating gives CATSGGVGYEQYV.

The table lists this clonotype with a few counts. The V and J genes are TRBV5-6 and TRBJ1-2; D is ambiguous. V was cut by 4 bases and J by 4 bases, with 14 bases left in between. The CDR3 has 14 amino acids. The germline CDR1 and CDR2 sequences are SGHDT and YYEEEE. The CDR3 region is CASSLPGFVYGYTF. In DNA form, the CDR3 reads TGTGCCAGCAGCCTCCCTGGTTTTGTCTATGGCTACACCTTC.

J is TRBJ2-3 and V is TRBV11-2, with TRBD2 identical over 11 bases. The junction had 15 bases not matched to a gene; V was cut back by 2 bases and J by 5 bases. Per germline, CDR1 SGHAT and CDR2 FQNNGV. The CDR3 consists of 19 residues. CDR3 sequence reads: CASSLNYDTSGGNLDTQYF. For the CDR3, the DNA is TGTGCCAGCAGCTTAAATTACGACACTAGCGGGGGAAACCTAGATACGCAGTATTTT.

This clonotype was observed a handful of times. The chain employs TRBV24-1 and TRBJ1-1; no clear D gene. Germline CDR1 KGHDR, CDR2 SFDVKD. Trimming removed 0 bases at V and 8 bases at J, with 3 bases between. CDR3 length: 11 residues. The DNA for the CDR3 is TGTGCCACCAGTGATTTGTACGAAGCTTTCTTT. Encoded protein: CATSDLYEAFF.

This chain connects TRBV9 to TRBJ1-4; tentative D call: TRBD1 (5 bases). This CDR3 comprises 15 residues. V dropped 0 bases and J dropped 6 bases, with 12 bases sitting between them. Germline V lookup: CDR1 SGDLS, CDR2 YYNGEE. The CDR3 here is CASSVGGGPYEKLFF. In nucleotides, the CDR3 is TGTGCCAGCAGCGTAGGGGGGGGTCCGTATGAAAAACTGTTTTTT.